This T cell receptor beta chain comes out of a study of tumor and adjacent non-tumor tissue in lung cancer. Study summary: Histology: 12 adenocarcinoma, a couple of squamous cell carcinoma, 1 small cell lung cancer. Study results and caveats: Significantly higher TCR diversity was found in tumor than normal lung. Top 100 clones took a larger repertoire share in normal lung.

A modified ARM-PCR protocol with three rounds of nested PCR amplified TCRbeta. Each CDR3 protein gets one entry after TCRdb re-called the multiplex PCR reads with MiXCR. The table has 100,000 to 150,000 distinct CDR3 sequences, around three fifths seen once. Germline V CDR1 and CDR2: SGHDT, YYEEEE. This CDR3 spans 15 amino acids. About this clonotype: Its antigen remains unknown. Germline and junction disagree at one end, which may indicate a read error.

The template was RNA from unsorted bulk tissue. V is TRBV5-6 and J is TRBJ2-3; 7 bases fit TRBD2. This clonotype was sampled from a man aged 30-40 years with non-small cell lung cancer. Sequenced input: lung tumor tissue. The CDR3 region is CASSLSGQSRDTQYF. The CDR3 DNA sequence: TGTGCCAGCAGCCTTAGCGGGCAGAGCAGAGATACGCAGTATTTT. The full variable domain, rest sourced from reference TRBV5-6 and TRBJ2-3, is DAGVTQSPTHLIKTRGQQVTLRCSPKSGHDTVSWYQQALGQGPQFIFQYYEEEERQRGNFPDRFSGHQFPNYSSELNVNALLLGDSALYLCASSLSGQSRDTQYFGPGTRLTVL.